This TCR beta chain was identified during a study of beta chain features in type 1 diabetes. Purity exceeded 95% in all sorted populations. What was sequenced were expressed TCRB transcripts, since all of the isolated RNA had been reverse transcribed. Only in-frame clones appear in the TCRdb table, and some are missing; sequencing was by immunoSEQ multiplex PCR. This table has 220,000 or so clones, more than 65% appearing once. Notes on this clone: Antigen unknown.

Points from the study as a whole: Shortening that was moderate but significant affected the TCRB CDR3s of Type 1 diabetes patients in all four CD4+ subsets.

V lost 4 bases to trimming and J lost 6 bases; unmatched junction nucleotides: 9. Germline V lookup: CDR1 SGHDN, CDR2 FVKESK. The CDR3 length is 16 residues. The sequenced sample consisted of naive CD4+ T cells from blood. The V call is TRBV14, the J call TRBJ2-1; 10 nucleotides line up with TRBD1. The sequence derives from a man aged 25-45 years in good health. CDR3 protein: CASSLLTGGGSNEQFF. The CDR3 DNA follows: TGTGCCAGCAGCCTACTGACAGGGGGCGGGAGCAATGAGCAGTTCTTC.